These T cell receptor beta chains were read from a single sample in a study of shared clonotypes between healthy human individuals. Assay used: immunoSEQ multiplex PCR; TCRdb lists only in-frame clones, some missing. In the table there are approximately 980,000 clones, over 60% of which are singletons. Material for sequencing was memory CD4+ T cells sorted from blood. All receptors derive from a man aged 18 to 29 in good health. Each CDR3 is given with its conserved first and last residue. The order of the fields is V gene, D gene, CDR3 length, clone size, J gene, CDR3 protein, CDR3 DNA. D genes are given only for firm matches. Rows may omit the clone size; those that give it use once, few, many or a size class.

>TRBV6-5|.|16|.|TRBJ2-5
CASSWGDSRGRETQYF
TGTGCCAGCAGTTGGGGGGATAGTCGGGGTCGTGAGACCCAGTACTTC
>TRBV7-6|TRBD2|16|.|TRBJ2-2
CASSSRLASNTGELFF
TGTGCCAGCAGCAGCCGACTAGCGTCGAACACCGGGGAGCTGTTTTTT
>TRBV5-4|TRBD2|15|.|TRBJ2-3
CASSSGPTSGDTQYF
TGTGCCAGCAGCTCTGGTCCGACTAGCGGGGATACGCAGTATTTT
>TRBV2|.|11|.|TRBJ2-7
CASRGSYEQYF
TGTGCCAGCAGGGGTTCCTACGAGCAGTACTTC
>TRBV5-6|TRBD1|16|.|TRBJ2-2
CASSKYQGAGTGELFF
TGTGCCAGCAGCAAATATCAGGGGGCGGGCACCGGGGAGCTGTTTTTT
>TRBV5-4|.|15|.|TRBJ1-1
CASSLVGAMNTEAFF
TGTGCCAGCAGCTTGGTGGGGGCTATGAACACTGAAGCTTTCTTT
>TRBV28|.|13|.|TRBJ1-6
CASHEGTGSPLHF
TGTGCCAGCCACGAGGGAACGGGTTCACCCCTCCACTTT
>TRBV6-1|TRBD1|15|.|TRBJ2-5
CASSDSQGKGETQYF
TGTGCCAGCAGTGATTCACAGGGGAAGGGGGAGACCCAGTACTTC
>TRBV7-8|.|13|once|TRBJ1-2
CASSLGGFDGYTF
TGTGCCAGCAGCTTAGGGGGATTCGACGGCTACACCTTC
>TRBV4-1|TRBD1|19|.|TRBJ1-4
CASSLPGTGVYATNEKLFF
TGCGCCAGCAGCCTTCCCGGGACAGGGGTTTATGCAACTAATGAAAAACTGTTTTTT
>TRBV7-2|TRBD1|14|.|TRBJ1-2
CASSPGTGGQGYTF
TGTGCCAGCAGCCCCGGGACAGGGGGCCAGGGCTACACCTTC
>TRBV10-3|TRBD1|12|.|TRBJ1-2
CAIKQGDYGYTF
TGTGCCATCAAACAGGGGGACTATGGCTACACCTTC
>TRBV11-2|.|14|few|TRBJ1-5
CASSLSVSNQPQHF
TGTGCCAGCAGCTTATCAGTTAGCAATCAGCCCCAGCATTTT
>TRBV7-2|TRBD2|17|.|TRBJ2-5
CASSPRTSGLYQETQYF
TGTGCCAGCAGCCCACGGACTAGCGGGTTGTACCAAGAGACCCAGTACTTC
>TRBV2|TRBD1|14|.|TRBJ2-1
CASKEQGASNEQFF
TGTGCCAGCAAAGAACAGGGGGCATCCAATGAGCAGTTCTTC
>TRBV29-1|TRBD1|14|.|TRBJ1-2
CSVPNQGARDGYTF
TGCAGCGTTCCCAACCAGGGGGCGCGGGATGGCTACACCTTC
>TRBV7-2|.|14|.|TRBJ2-3
CASSLGRHESPQYF
TGTGCCAGCAGCTTAGGTAGACACGAATCGCCGCAGTATTTT
>TRBV6-1|.|16|.|TRBJ1-3
CASSETDKSSGNTIYF
TGTGCCAGCAGTGAAACTGACAAGAGCTCTGGAAACACCATATATTTT
>TRBV5-6|.|14|once|TRBJ1-6
CASSPGSKNSPLHF
TGTGCCAGCAGCCCAGGATCTAAAAATTCACCCCTCCACTTT
>TRBV10-1|.|13|.|TRBJ2-5
CASSESRKGAQYF
TGCGCCAGCAGTGAGTCCCGGAAAGGGGCCCAGTACTTC
>TRBV7-2|TRBD1|14|.|TRBJ1-4
CASSRTGRDEKLFF
TGTGCCAGCAGCCGGACAGGGAGGGATGAAAAACTGTTTTTT
>TRBV28|.|13|.|TRBJ2-7
CASSLSSTYEQYF
TGTGCCAGCAGTTTATCGTCCACCTACGAGCAGTACTTC
>TRBV10-3|TRBD1|14|.|TRBJ1-1
CAISAGQANTEAFF
TGTGCCATCAGCGCGGGACAGGCGAACACTGAAGCTTTCTTT
>TRBV29-1|TRBD1|13|.|TRBJ2-7
CSAGTGRSYEQYF
TGCAGCGCAGGGACAGGGAGGAGCTACGAGCAGTACTTC
>TRBV6-6|TRBD1|15|once|TRBJ1-1
CASSYSRQGKTEAFF
TGTGCCAGCAGTTACTCGAGACAGGGAAAGACTGAAGCTTTCTTT
>TRBV7-9|TRBD2|15|.|TRBJ2-3
CASSLTSASTDTQYF
TGTGCCAGCAGCTTGACTAGCGCAAGCACAGATACGCAGTATTTT
>TRBV5-1|.|15|.|TRBJ2-3
CASSPLGPATDTQYF
TGCGCCAGCAGCCCTCTCGGGCCGGCCACAGATACGCAGTATTTT